Below, 16 T cell receptor beta chains from the same sample are listed, as sequenced in a study of T cells in tuberculosis. Profiling relied on immunoSEQ multiplex PCR, and the TCRdb table lists in-frame clones only, not all of them. The sample holds 38,000 or so clones, nearly 97% seen once. The specimen sequenced was PBMCs. Receptor source: a donor aged 10 to 29 with latent tuberculosis or without tuberculosis infection.

This clone showed up just a few times. J is TRBJ2-2 and V is TRBV19; weak D call: TRBD2 (5 bases). With 3 bases removed from V and 6 bases from J, the gap between germline ends came to 11 bases. CDR3 length: 14 residues. CDR1 is LNHDA and CDR2 is SQIVND in the germline V gene (reference sequence). DNA for the CDR3: TGTGCCAGTAGTATTGGGTCGGGGTCCGGGGAGCTGTTTTTT. Residues: CASSIGSGSGELFF.

This chain joins TRBV7-6 and TRBJ2-5; D is undetermined. In germline, CDR1 is SGHVS, CDR2 FNYEAQ. Trimming stripped 0 bases from V and 7 bases from J, with 9 bases between. There are 13 residues in the CDR3. This chain's CDR3 is CASSLALAGTQYF. The CDR3 nucleotides read TGTGCCAGCAGCTTAGCACTCGCCGGGACCCAGTACTTC.

Only one count was recorded for this clone. CDR3 protein: CASGRHLESPLHF. In DNA, the CDR3 is TGTGCCAGCGGGAGGCACTTGGAGTCACCCCTCCACTTT. The chain uses TRBV28 and TRBJ1-6; D not certain. CDR3 length: 13 amino acids. Trimming shortened V by 8 bases and J by 10 bases, and 15 bases separated the two germline ends. CDR1 MDHEN and CDR2 SYDVKM come from the germline V gene.

This clone was observed a single time. The chain has TRBV5-5 and TRBJ1-1; TRBD1 matches 8 bases. The CDR3 length is 15 residues. CDR1 and CDR2 (germline): SGHKS, YYEKEE (reference sequence). The ends lost 2 bases at V and 1 base at J; junction bases unmatched: 4. The CDR3 nucleotides are TGTGCCAGCAGCTTTGGGGACAGGCAGAACACTGAAGCTTTCTTT. Protein sequence: CASSFGDRQNTEAFF.

The genes are TRBV5-1 and TRBJ1-5; TRBD1 might be the D (6 bases). Germline V gene data show CDR1 as SGHRS and CDR2 as YFSETQ. The germline V and J ends were trimmed by 4 bases and 7 bases, with 21 bases remaining between them. There are 16 residues in the CDR3. The CDR3 DNA reads as TGCGCCAGCAGCCCAACAGGGAGCGTAGTAGGACAGCCCCAGCATTTT. It translates to CASSPTGSVVGQPQHF.

The gene calls are TRBV28 and TRBJ2-7; 11 bases match TRBD1. The ends lost 7 bases at V and 6 bases at J; junction bases unmatched: 8. The CDR3 has 14 residues. CDR1 is MDHEN, CDR2 SYDVKM, per germline. CDR3 in amino acids: CASISGTGGLEQYF. The CDR3 nucleotides are TGTGCCAGCATATCTGGGACAGGGGGTCTCGAGCAGTACTTC. The full variable domain, with the rest looked up from reference TRBV28 and TRBJ2-7, is DVKVTQSSRYLVKRTGEKVFLECVQDMDHENMFWYRQDPGLGLRLIYFSYDVKMKEKGDIPEGYSVSREKKERFSLILESASTNQTSMYLCASISGTGGLEQYFGPGTRLTVT.

The J gene is TRBJ2-3, the V gene TRBV5-1; a weak D match, TRBD2 (5 bases). Between the trimmed V and J ends, which lost 0 bases and 2 bases, there was a span of 13 bases. In germline, CDR1 is SGHRS, CDR2 YFSETQ. The CDR3 contains 16 residues. In nucleotides, the CDR3 is TGCGCCAGCAGCTTGGTTCTAGCACGGTCCACAGATACGCAGTATTTT. As protein: CASSLVLARSTDTQYF. Full variable domain (outside the CDR3, taken from reference TRBV5-1 and TRBJ2-3): KAGVTQTPRYLIKTRGQQVTLSCSPISGHRSVSWYQQTPGQGLQFLFEYFSETQRNKGNFPGRFSGRQFSNSRSEMNVSTLELGDSALYLCASSLVLARSTDTQYFGPGTRLTVL.

The chain has TRBV7-9 and TRBJ1-2; D call uncertain. Germline V gene lookup returns CDR1 SEHNR and CDR2 FQNEAQ (reference sequence). The CDR3 loop spans 17 amino acids. V was trimmed by 8 bases and J by 0 bases, leaving 22 bases between them. The CDR3 coding sequence is TGTGCCAGCTGTAGGTCCTGGCTATCTCGGGCTAACTATGGCTACACCTTC. This codes for CASCRSWLSRANYGYTF. The full variable domain, completed using reference TRBV7-9 and TRBJ1-2, is DTGVSQNPRHKITKRGQNVTFRCDPISEHNRLYWYRQTLGQGPEFLTYFQNEAQLEKSRLLSDRFSAERPKGSFSTLEIQRTEQGDSAMYLCASCRSWLSRANYGYTFGSGTRLTVV.

The V gene is TRBV7-6, the J gene TRBJ2-2; 11 nucleotides line up with TRBD2. The germline gives CDR1 SGHVS, CDR2 FNYEAQ. The CDR3 extends over 19 amino acids. V shed 1 base, J shed 8 bases, and the junction held 15 bases outside the gene matches. The CDR3, as DNA: TGTGCCAGCAGCTTAGTTGGTCTAGCGGGGGGTTCCGTCCTAGGGGAGCTGTTTTTT. It is translated as CASSLVGLAGGSVLGELFF.

The gene calls are TRBV7-9 and TRBJ1-1; D is unclear. CDR3 length: 12 residues. Germline values: CDR1 SEHNR, CDR2 FQNEAQ (reference sequence). The V and J ends lost 4 bases and 4 bases respectively, with 7 bases between them. CDR3 in DNA: TGTGCCAGCAGCTCCCAGTCCACTGAAGCTTTCTTT. As protein: CASSSQSTEAFF.

The chain employs TRBV12-5 and TRBJ1-1, with D uncertain. CDR1 LGHNT and CDR2 FRNRAP come from the germline V gene. Between the trimmed V and J ends, which lost 5 bases and 4 bases, there was a span of 20 bases. CDR3 length equals 16 residues. Here the CDR3 DNA reads TGTGCTAGTGGTCTAATAACCACAGACCGCGCCACTGAAGCTTTCTTT. This gives the protein CASGLITTDRATEAFF.

The chain employs TRBV10-1 and TRBJ1-1; 8 bases are a match to TRBD1. V trimming: 3 bases; J trimming: 7 bases; junction bases outside the gene matches: 4. CDR3 length: 13 residues. Per the germline V gene, CDR1 is WNHNN and CDR2 is SYGVQD (reference sequence). The CDR3 loop is CASSDSTGDEAFF. In DNA, the CDR3 is TGCGCCAGCAGTGATTCGACAGGGGATGAAGCTTTCTTT.

The sample holds one count of this clone. The chain couples TRBV2 to TRBJ2-2; D not certain. V dropped 7 bases and J dropped 0 bases, with 6 bases sitting between them. The CDR3 extends over 13 amino acids. In germline, CDR1 is SNHLY, CDR2 FYNNEI. CDR3 coding DNA: TGTGCCAGCAAACAGACGAACACCGGGGAGCTGTTTTTT. This translates into CASKQTNTGELFF.

The chain has TRBV4-1 and TRBJ1-1; 9 bases map to TRBD1. CDR1 is MGHRA, CDR2 YSYEKL, per germline. V was pared by 1 base and J by 5 bases, with 11 bases of the junction left unmatched. The CDR3 spans 17 residues. The CDR3 region is CASSQVPGQGSRTEAFF. The CDR3 nucleotides are TGCGCCAGCAGCCAAGTCCCGGGACAGGGATCGAGGACTGAAGCTTTCTTT.

The V call is TRBV15, the J call TRBJ1-1; 7 bases match TRBD1. V trimming: 5 bases; J trimming: 0 bases; junction bases outside the gene matches: 6. The CDR3 has 15 amino acids. Germline V gene lookup returns CDR1 LNHNV and CDR2 YYDKDF (reference sequence). In DNA form, the CDR3 reads TGTGCCACCAGCCGCGACAGGGTATTGAACACTGAAGCTTTCTTT. Protein product: CATSRDRVLNTEAFF.

This clone was observed a few times. The chain employs TRBV2 and TRBJ1-2, with D perhaps TRBD1 (5 bases). This CDR3 is built from 14 residues. Between the trimmed V and J ends, which lost 5 bases and 2 bases, there was a span of 12 bases. Germline V lookup: CDR1 SNHLY, CDR2 FYNNEI. As DNA, the CDR3 is TGTGCCAGCAGTTTTGGGGGAGGCAACTATGGCTACACCTTC. It codes for CASSFGGGNYGYTF.